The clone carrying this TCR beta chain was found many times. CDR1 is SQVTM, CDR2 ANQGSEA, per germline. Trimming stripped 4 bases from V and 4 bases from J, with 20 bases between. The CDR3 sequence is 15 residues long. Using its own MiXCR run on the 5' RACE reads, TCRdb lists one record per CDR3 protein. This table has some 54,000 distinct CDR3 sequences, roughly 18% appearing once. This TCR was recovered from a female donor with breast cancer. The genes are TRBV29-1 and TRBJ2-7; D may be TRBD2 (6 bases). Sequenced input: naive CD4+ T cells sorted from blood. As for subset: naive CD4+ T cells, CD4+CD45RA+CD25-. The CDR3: CSVVVGTASLYEQYF. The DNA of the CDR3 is TGCAGCGTTGTGGTAGGGACTGCGTCGTTATACGAGCAGTACTTC.